This note documents a single T cell receptor beta chain sequence. Its specificity is unknown. With a J-beta primer mix and a sample-barcoded 5' primer, a second PCR ran 7 to 11 cycles. Each TCR beta cDNA got a 12-nucleotide random molecular identifier. MiXCR, applied by TCRdb to the 5' RACE reads, yields one record per CDR3 protein. The data hold around 970,000 distinct CDR3 sequences, with roughly half observed a single time. Each donor supplied approximately 10 milliliters of peripheral blood. Researchers isolated at least 6 million PBMCs per sample. The CDR3 covers 15 residues. V gave up 4 bases and J gave up 7 bases; unmatched junction bases: 13. Germline CDR1 and CDR2: MNHEY and SVGEGT. The data belong to a study of blood T cells in healthy people across ages. Study results and caveats: When set beside aged donors, long-lived donors presented more naive CD4+ cells and higher diversity.

This rearrangement joins TRBV6-2 or TRBV6-3 to TRBJ2-7, with 7 bases aligning to TRBD2. Sequenced: blood. The receptor was isolated from a woman aged 55-75 years in good health. This CDR3 reads CASSSKAGSNNEQYF. CDR3 sequence (DNA): TGTGCCAGCAGTTCCAAAGCGGGATCCAACAATGAGCAGTACTTC.